These 21 T cell receptor beta chains were sequenced from one sample in a study of blood T cell repertoires in COVID-19. Measured with immunoSEQ multiplex PCR; TCRdb has only the in-frame clones, and not every one. Here the sample spans about 270,000 clones, approximately 92% being singletons. What was sequenced was PBMCs or T cells enriched from blood (not recorded which). The source is a woman aged 18-29 years who had recovered from COVID-19.

Here the CDR3 DNA reads TGTGCCAGCAGCTTATTCGACAGGATGAACACTGAAGCTTTCTTT. This codes for CASSLFDRMNTEAFF. The gene calls are TRBV7-9 and TRBJ1-1, with D possibly TRBD1 on 6 matching bases. V lost 2 bases and J lost 0, with 10 bases in between. The CDR3 runs to 15 residues. Per the germline V gene, CDR1 is SEHNR and CDR2 is FQNEAQ (reference sequence).

This chain uses TRBV4-1 with TRBJ2-5; 9 nucleotides line up with TRBD2. This CDR3 has 17 amino acids. Germline V gene lookup returns CDR1 MGHRA and CDR2 YSYEKL. The V and J ends lost 0 bases and 5 bases, in that order; junction bases with no gene match: 10. The CDR3 is CASSQEAGGPLGETQYF. The CDR3, as DNA: TGCGCCAGCAGCCAAGAAGCGGGGGGCCCCTTGGGGGAGACCCAGTACTTC.

This chain joins TRBV28 and TRBJ1-2; no definite D call. CDR1 MDHEN and CDR2 SYDVKM come from the germline V gene. Between the trimmed V and J ends, which lost 6 bases and 7 bases, there was a span of 6 bases. The CDR3 is made up of 10 amino acids. The CDR3: CASSQIGYTF. The CDR3, as DNA: TGTGCCAGCAGCCAAATTGGCTACACCTTC.

The J gene is TRBJ2-4, the V gene TRBV19, with 8 bases matching TRBD1. The CDR3 loop spans 19 amino acids. V lost 4 bases and J lost 0; bases outside the gene matches: 14. Looked up from germline, CDR1 is LNHDA and CDR2 is SQIVND (reference sequence). The CDR3 sequence is CASSTQTGVGGLAKNIQYF. DNA for the CDR3: TGTGCCAGTAGTACCCAGACAGGGGTGGGAGGACTAGCCAAAAACATTCAGTACTTC.

The chain joins TRBV18 to TRBJ1-6; D unresolved. Germline values: CDR1 KGHSH, CDR2 LQKENI. The CDR3 loop spans 13 amino acids. V was cut by 2 bases and J by 8 bases, with 7 bases left in between. The CDR3 is CASSPGRDSPLHF. The CDR3 DNA is TGTGCCAGCTCACCAGGGAGAGATTCACCCCTCCACTTT.

This rearrangement joins TRBV5-1 to TRBJ2-1; 12 nucleotides line up with TRBD1. The germline V gene has CDR1 SGHRS and CDR2 YFSETQ. V trimming: 4 bases; J trimming: 8 bases; junction bases outside the gene matches: 13. This CDR3 is built from 17 residues. CDR3 coding DNA: TGCGCCAGCAGCGCCCGGGACAGGGGGCGCGTTTACCATGAGCAGTTCTTC. It codes for CASSARDRGRVYHEQFF.

The chain combines TRBV5-1 with TRBJ2-7, with a tentative D call TRBD1 (6 bases). The CDR3 has 16 amino acids. Looked up from germline, CDR1 is SGHRS and CDR2 is YFSETQ. V gave up 4 bases and J gave up 4 bases, with 21 bases separating them. CDR3 sequence (DNA): TGCGCCAGCAGCCGAGGACCCGGTTTAGGGGGTTACGAGCAGTACTTC. Translating gives CASSRGPGLGGYEQYF.

The rearrangement uses TRBV27 and TRBJ2-3; 7 nucleotides align to TRBD1. Germline V gene data show CDR1 as MNHEY and CDR2 as SMNVEV (reference sequence). The CDR3 is 15 amino acids. The J segment lost 2 bases and the V segment lost 5 bases, leaving 7 bases of the junction unmatched. The CDR3, as DNA: TGTGCCAGCAGTCCCAAGACAGGGACCACAGATACGCAGTATTTT. Its translation is CASSPKTGTTDTQYF.

This clone was seen only a few times. The CDR3 reads CASSDLTSGDAYTQYF. In nucleotides, the CDR3 is TGTGCCAGCAGTGACCTGACTAGCGGGGATGCCTATACGCAGTATTTT. V gene TRBV2 combines with J gene TRBJ2-3; 11 positions match TRBD2. Germline V gene sequence: CDR1 SNHLY, CDR2 FYNNEI. This CDR3 comprises 16 residues. Trimming cost V 3 bases and J 7 bases; bases outside gene matches: 9.

This rearrangement joins TRBV2 to TRBJ1-3, with TRBD1 as a possible D gene (5 bases). Trimming removed 4 bases at V and 0 bases at J, with 10 bases between. CDR3 length equals 15 residues. CDR1 and CDR2 from the germline V gene are SNHLY and FYNNEI. The CDR3 sequence is CASSVGGISGNTIYF. CDR3 in DNA: TGTGCCAGCAGTGTCGGGGGAATCTCTGGAAACACCATATATTTT.

The chain joins TRBV4-2 to TRBJ1-1, with no clear D. V dropped 1 base and J dropped 8 bases, with 5 bases sitting between them. CDR1 is LGHNA and CDR2 is YNFKEQ in the germline V gene. There are 11 residues in the CDR3. CDR3 in DNA: TGTGCCAGCAGCCAAGGGGCAGAAGCTTTCTTT. Translating gives CASSQGAEAFF.

The chain links TRBV5-1 to TRBJ2-1, with D tentatively TRBD1 (6 bases). The V and J ends lost 2 bases and 7 bases respectively, with 10 bases between them. In germline, CDR1 is SGHRS, CDR2 YFSETQ. This CDR3 comprises 13 residues. The CDR3 nucleotides read TGCGCCAGCAGCTTACAGGGCACGAATGAGCAGTTCTTC. Translated: CASSLQGTNEQFF.

The chain is built from TRBV6-4 and TRBJ2-1, with 11 positions matching TRBD2. Per germline, CDR1 MRHNA and CDR2 SNTAGT. V lost 6 bases to trimming and J lost 6 bases; unmatched junction nucleotides: 10. CDR3 size: 16 residues. The CDR3 sequence: CASRPYIAGGVNEQFF. CDR3 DNA: TGTGCCAGCAGGCCCTATATAGCGGGGGGGGTCAATGAGCAGTTCTTC.

The J gene is TRBJ2-5, the V gene TRBV4-1; tentative D call: TRBD2 (7 bases). V lost 0 bases and J 4 bases, leaving 15 bases between the germline ends. Germline CDR1 reads MGHRA; CDR2 reads YSYEKL. This CDR3 comprises 16 residues. CDR3 protein: CASSQDRGGPGETQYF. The CDR3 DNA sequence: TGCGCCAGCAGCCAAGATAGGGGGGGGCCAGGAGAGACCCAGTACTTC.

The chain is built from TRBV5-1 and TRBJ2-3; TRBD2 aligns across 10 bases. The length of the CDR3 is 18 residues. CDR1 is SGHRS, CDR2 YFSETQ, per germline. After removal of 0 bases from V and 4 bases from J, the junction contained 11 bases not matched to a gene. The CDR3: CASSLGLAGAPGADTQYF. The CDR3 coding sequence is TGCGCCAGCAGCTTGGGCCTAGCGGGGGCCCCCGGAGCAGATACGCAGTATTTT.

V gene TRBV9 combines with J gene TRBJ2-5, with D perhaps matching TRBD1 (5 bases). Trimming cost V 0 bases and J 5 bases, with 11 bases left between them. Germline-derived CDR1 and CDR2 are SGDLS and YYNGEE. The CDR3 runs to 14 residues. The CDR3 DNA is TGTGCCAGCAGCGTAGAGGGGCAACGGGAGACCCAGTACTTC. As protein: CASSVEGQRETQYF. The full variable domain, its missing parts supplied by reference TRBV9 and TRBJ2-5, is DSGVTQTPKHLITATGQRVTLRCSPRSGDLSVYWYQQSLDQGLQFLIQYYNGEERAKGNILERFSAQQFPDLHSELNLSSLELGDSALYFCASSVEGQRETQYFGPGTRLLVL.

This chain connects TRBV6-5 to TRBJ2-7; D ambiguous. CDR3 length: 13 amino acids. Germline V gene data show CDR1 as MNHEY and CDR2 as SVGAGI. V was pared by 4 bases and J by 6 bases, with 13 bases between. CDR3 bases: TGTGCCAGCAGTTCCCGACTGTTCGGCGAGCAGTACTTC. Its protein product is CASSSRLFGEQYF.

This sequence joins TRBV24-1 and TRBJ1-2, with 8 positions matching TRBD1. The J segment lost 6 bases and the V segment lost 4 bases, leaving 6 bases of the junction unmatched. The CDR3 is 14 amino acids. Per germline, CDR1 KGHDR and CDR2 SFDVKD. CDR3: CATSDPQGADGYTF. CDR3 nucleotides: TGTGCCACCAGTGACCCCCAGGGGGCCGATGGCTACACCTTC.

This rearrangement joins TRBV5-1 to TRBJ1-1, with D hard to call. V shed 2 bases and J shed 8 bases, with 10 bases lying between them. CDR1 SGHRS and CDR2 YFSETQ come from the germline V gene. This CDR3 has 12 amino acids. CDR3 region: CASSFNEREAFF. CDR3 DNA sequence: TGCGCCAGCAGCTTTAATGAGCGCGAAGCTTTCTTT.

V gene TRBV7-3 combines with J gene TRBJ2-7; the D gene is possibly TRBD1 (5 bases). Germline values: CDR1 SGHTA, CDR2 FQGTGA. The CDR3 runs to 15 residues. V lost 0 bases and J 4 bases, leaving 13 bases between the germline ends. CDR3 sequence: CASSLTQGGVYEQYF. The DNA of the CDR3 is TGTGCCAGCAGCTTAACGCAGGGCGGTGTATACGAGCAGTACTTC.

A few counts support this clone. This chain joins TRBV25-1 and TRBJ1-2; 7 bases map to TRBD1. CDR3 length: 15 residues. The germline CDR1 and CDR2 sequences are MGHDK and SYGVNS. Trimming took 2 bases from V and 5 from J; bases not matched to a gene: 8. In DNA form, the CDR3 reads TGTGCCAGCAGTGAAGCCAAAGGGGGCTGGTATGGCTACACCTTC. Translated, it gives CASSEAKGGWYGYTF.